The clone carrying this TCR beta chain has a count of ten or more. Time point described: patch test 2, 6 weeks after DPC sensitization. Treatment indicated: therapeutic diphenylcyclopropenone sensitization with weekly scalp DPC. This specimen comes from a study of human T cells and chemical hapten exposure. Germline CDR1 reads DFQATT; CDR2 reads SNEGSKA (reference sequence). The CDR3 length is 20 residues. The V end was cut by 0 bases, the J end by 5 bases, with 29 bases between. TCRdb ran MiXCR on the RACE reads and lists one entry per CDR3 protein. The sample contains 80,000 to 95,000 distinct CDR3 sequences, more than 9.5% of which appear only once.

This clonotype was obtained from a man between 35 and 55 years old with alopecia areata. Some clones in this sample may be carry-over from other donors' samples. The chain links TRBV20-1 to TRBJ1-3, with a possible D match to TRBD1 (6 bases). This specimen consisted of whole blood, obtained in connection with sensitization to the hapten diphenylcyclopropenone (DPC). The CDR3 spells CSARDRSPGENSRGRNTIYF. The CDR3 coding sequence is TGCAGTGCTAGAGATCGGTCCCCAGGGGAGAACTCCCGTGGAAGAAACACCATATATTTT.